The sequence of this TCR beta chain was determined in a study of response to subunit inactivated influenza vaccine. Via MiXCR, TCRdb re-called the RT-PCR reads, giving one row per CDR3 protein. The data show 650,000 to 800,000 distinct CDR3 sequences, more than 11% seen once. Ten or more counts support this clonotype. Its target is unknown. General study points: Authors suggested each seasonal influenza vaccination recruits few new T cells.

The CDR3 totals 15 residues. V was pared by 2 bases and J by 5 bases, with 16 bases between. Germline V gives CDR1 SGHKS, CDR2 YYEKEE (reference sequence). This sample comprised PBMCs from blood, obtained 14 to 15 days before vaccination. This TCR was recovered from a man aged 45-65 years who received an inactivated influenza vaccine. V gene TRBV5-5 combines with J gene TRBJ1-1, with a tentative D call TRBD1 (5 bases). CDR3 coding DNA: TGTGCCAGCAGCTTTCTAGGCGGGGGTAAGACTGAAGCTTTCTTT. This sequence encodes CASSFLGGGKTEAFF. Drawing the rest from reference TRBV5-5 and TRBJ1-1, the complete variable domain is DAGVTQSPTHLIKTRGQQVTLRCSPISGHKSVSWYQQVLGQGPQFIFQYYEKEERGRGNFPDRFSARQFPNYSSELNVNALLLGDSALYLCASSFLGGGKTEAFFGQGTRLTVV.